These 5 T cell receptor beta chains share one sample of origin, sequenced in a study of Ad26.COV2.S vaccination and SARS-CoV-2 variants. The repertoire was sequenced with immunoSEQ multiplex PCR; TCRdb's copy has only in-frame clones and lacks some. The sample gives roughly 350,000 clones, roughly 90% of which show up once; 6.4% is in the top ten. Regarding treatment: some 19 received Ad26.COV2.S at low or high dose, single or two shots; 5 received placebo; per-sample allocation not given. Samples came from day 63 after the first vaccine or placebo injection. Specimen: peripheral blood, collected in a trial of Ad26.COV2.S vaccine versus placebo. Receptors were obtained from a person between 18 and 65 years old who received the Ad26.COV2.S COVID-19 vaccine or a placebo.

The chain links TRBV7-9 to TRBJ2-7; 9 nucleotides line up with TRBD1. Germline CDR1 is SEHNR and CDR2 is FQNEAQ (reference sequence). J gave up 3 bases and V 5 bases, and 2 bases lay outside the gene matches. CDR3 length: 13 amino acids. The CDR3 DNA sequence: TGTGCCAGCAGCCGGGACAGGGTCTACGAGCAGTACTTC. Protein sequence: CASSRDRVYEQYF.

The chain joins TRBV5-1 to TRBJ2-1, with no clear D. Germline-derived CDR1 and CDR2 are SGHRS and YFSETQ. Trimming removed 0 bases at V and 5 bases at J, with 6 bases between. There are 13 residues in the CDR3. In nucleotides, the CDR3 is TGCGCCAGCAGCTTGGAGGCTAACAATGAGCAGTTCTTC. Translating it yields CASSLEANNEQFF.

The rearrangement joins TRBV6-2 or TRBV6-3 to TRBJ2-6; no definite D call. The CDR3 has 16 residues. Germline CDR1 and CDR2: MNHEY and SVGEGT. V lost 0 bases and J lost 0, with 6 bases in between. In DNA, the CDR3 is TGTGCCAGCAGTTACTCGGTCGGCTCTGGGGCCAACGTCCTGACTTTC. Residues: CASSYSVGSGANVLTF.

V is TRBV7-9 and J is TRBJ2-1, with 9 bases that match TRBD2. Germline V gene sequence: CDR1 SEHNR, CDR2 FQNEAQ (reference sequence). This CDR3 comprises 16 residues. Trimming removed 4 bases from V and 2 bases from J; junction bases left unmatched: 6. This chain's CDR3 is CASSSSGAIPYNEQFF. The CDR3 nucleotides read TGTGCCAGCAGCTCTAGCGGGGCTATTCCCTACAATGAGCAGTTCTTC.

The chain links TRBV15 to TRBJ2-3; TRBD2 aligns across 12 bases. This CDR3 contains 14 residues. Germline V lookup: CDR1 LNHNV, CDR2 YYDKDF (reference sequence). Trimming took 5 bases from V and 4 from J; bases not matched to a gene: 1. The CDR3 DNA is TGTGCCACCAGCCGACTAGCGGGAGCAGATACGCAGTATTTT. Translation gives CATSRLAGADTQYF.